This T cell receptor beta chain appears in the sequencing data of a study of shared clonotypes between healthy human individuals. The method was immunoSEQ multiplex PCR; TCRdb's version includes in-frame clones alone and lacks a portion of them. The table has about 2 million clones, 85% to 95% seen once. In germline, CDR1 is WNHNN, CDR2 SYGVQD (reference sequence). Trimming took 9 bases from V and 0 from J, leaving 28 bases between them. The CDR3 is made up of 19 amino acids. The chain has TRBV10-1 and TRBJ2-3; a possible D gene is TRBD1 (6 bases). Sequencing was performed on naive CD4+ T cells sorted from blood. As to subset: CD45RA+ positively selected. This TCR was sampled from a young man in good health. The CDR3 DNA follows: TGCGCCAGTCGGCAGGGGATCCAAAGACAGTTAAGTAGCACAGATACGCAGTATTTT. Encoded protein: CASRQGIQRQLSSTDTQYF.